This T cell receptor (beta chain) was observed in a study of T-cell reconstitution after alpha-beta-depleted transplantation in children. This clonotype was counted only a few times. Unique molecular identifiers were incorporated when the TCRbeta library was constructed. Via MiXCR, TCRdb re-called the PCR reads, giving one row per CDR3 protein. The top ten hold 3% to 3.5% of the sample, which has some 550,000 distinct CDR3 sequences, about 18% seen once. The CDR3 is 19 residues long. The receptor comes from a human donor who donated a stem cell graft to a child with acute lymphoblastic leukemia. The material was PBMCs from the stem cell graft donor, obtained from the stem cell graft. This chain connects TRBV21-1 to TRBJ2-7; TRBD2, the table's D call, was not compared with the DNA. TRBV21-1 is annotated as a pseudogene. The CDR3 nucleotides are TGTGCCAGCTCCACCCAACGGGGGACTAGCGGGAACCGTTGTCCCGAGCAGTACTTC. It specifies CASSTQRGTSGNRCPEQYF.